This T cell receptor (beta chain) was identified during a study of T cells in Graves' hyperthyroidism and ophthalmopathy. The investigators amplified TCR beta CDR3 regions from RNA transcripts. The TCR CDR3 first-round RT-PCR relied on the HTBI primer set. TCRdb redid the calling of the multiplex PCR reads with MiXCR, one entry per CDR3 protein. This table holds approximately 400,000 distinct CDR3 sequences, about a fifth found once. Not enrolled were patients with uncontrolled infection, other autoimmune disease, pregnancy or lactation. Each diagnosis was grounded in clinical symptoms, serum thyroxine and TRAb, thyroid ultrasound, and orbital computed tomography. The length of the CDR3 is 16 residues. Trimming took off 3 bases at V and 0 bases at J, with 15 bases between the two ends. Per germline, CDR1 ENHRY and CDR2 SYGVKD. This clonotype was found a few times.

Sequencing input: blood. This clonotype was sampled from a man aged 18 to 30 with Graves' ophthalmopathy. The chain combines TRBV10-3 with TRBJ2-7; D is tentatively TRBD1 or TRBD2 (5 bases each). The CDR3 DNA sequence: TGTGCCATCAGTGACCCGAAGTGGGGGAGCTCCTACGAGCAGTACTTC. This gives the protein CAISDPKWGSSYEQYF.